What follows are 11 T cell receptor beta chains derived from one specimen sequenced in a study of blood T cell repertoires in COVID-19. TCRdb's table, derived via immunoSEQ multiplex PCR, lists solely in-frame clones and lacks some. The table lists 200,000 to 300,000 clones, under 85% of them singletons. The sequencing sample was made of peripheral blood. All receptors derive from a human donor in a cohort sampled during active COVID-19.

V usage is TRBV15 and J usage is TRBJ2-1; D may be TRBD1 (6 bases). CDR3 length: 15 amino acids. Germline lookup yields CDR1 LNHNV and CDR2 YYDKDF (reference sequence). Between the trimmed V and J ends, which lost 1 base and 6 bases, there was a span of 13 bases. The CDR3 DNA sequence: TGTGCCACCAGCAGAGGTAGGAACAGGGTCAATGAGCAGTTCTTC. It specifies CATSRGRNRVNEQFF.

V and J are TRBV6-5 and TRBJ1-6, with a tentative D call TRBD1 (6 bases). The germline V gene has CDR1 MNHEY and CDR2 SVGAGI. The CDR3 consists of 14 residues. Trimming shortened V by 7 bases and J by 6 bases, and 13 bases separated the two germline ends. The CDR3 coding sequence is TGTGCCAGCACTCGGGAGGGGGGTAATTCACCCCTCCACTTT. It yields the protein CASTREGGNSPLHF.

The chain links TRBV5-6 to TRBJ1-1; 7 nucleotides match TRBD1. This CDR3 contains 15 residues. Germline trimming cut 2 bases from V and 1 base from J; bases unmatched to any gene: 5. CDR1 is SGHDT and CDR2 is YYEEEE in the germline V gene. The CDR3 spells CASSFSRTGNTEAFF. The CDR3 region has the DNA TGTGCCAGCAGCTTTTCAAGGACAGGGAACACTGAAGCTTTCTTT.

The chain joins TRBV19 to TRBJ2-1; 11 nucleotides agree with TRBD2. Germline V gene lookup returns CDR1 LNHDA and CDR2 SQIVND (reference sequence). This CDR3 region has 18 residues. V shed 0 bases and J 4 bases; nucleotides not matched to a gene: 8. CDR3 DNA: TGTGCCAGTAGTATAGATCGTTGGACTAGCGGGTCATACAATGAGCAGTTCTTC. It translates to CASSIDRWTSGSYNEQFF.

This chain joins TRBV6-6 and TRBJ2-5; 10 positions agree with TRBD1. The CDR3 has 15 amino acids. J gave up 5 bases and V 2 bases, and 5 bases lay outside the gene matches. Looked up from germline, CDR1 is MNHNY and CDR2 is SVGAGI (reference sequence). CDR3 region: CASSYPDRGRETQYF. The CDR3 nucleotides are TGTGCCAGCAGTTACCCCGACAGGGGGCGGGAGACCCAGTACTTC.

Here the CDR3 reads CASSLTSSPNEQFF. In nucleotides, the CDR3 is TGTGCCAGCAGTTTAACTAGTTCTCCAAATGAGCAGTTCTTC. V is TRBV27 and J is TRBJ2-1, with D perhaps TRBD2 (5 bases). The V and J ends lost 2 bases and 7 bases respectively, with 12 bases between them. The CDR3 is made up of 14 amino acids. Germline CDR1 and CDR2: MNHEY and SMNVEV (reference sequence).

This clone was observed a single time. The chain couples TRBV7-6 to TRBJ2-1, with 9 bases aligning to TRBD1. This CDR3 has 15 residues. Losses at the gene ends were 4 bases for V and 9 bases for J; bases not matched to a gene: 10. Germline V gene sequence: CDR1 SGHVS, CDR2 FNYEAQ. The CDR3 coding sequence is TGTGCCAGCAGCTCACAGGGGGCTTTACCCTCTGAGCAGTTCTTC. Encoded protein: CASSSQGALPSEQFF.

This chain uses TRBV11-2 with TRBJ2-5; D uncertain. V was pared by 10 bases and J by 5 bases, with 17 bases between. Germline loops: CDR1 SGHAT, CDR2 FQNNGV. The CDR3 has 13 residues. The CDR3 loop is CAISRVPQETQYF. The CDR3 nucleotides are TGTGCCATATCCCGGGTGCCCCAGGAGACCCAGTACTTC.

The V gene is TRBV19, the J gene TRBJ1-5; TRBD1 is a possible D gene (5 bases). Trimming took 3 bases from V and 7 from J, leaving 10 bases between them. The CDR3 consists of 13 residues. CDR1 and CDR2 from the germline V gene are LNHDA and SQIVND (reference sequence). This CDR3 is CASSMEGRQPQHF. In DNA, the CDR3 is TGTGCCAGTAGTATGGAGGGGAGGCAGCCCCAGCATTTT.

The chain carries TRBV19 and TRBJ1-2, with 9 bases fitting TRBD1. The V gene end was trimmed by 5 bases and the J gene end by 7 bases; junction bases not matched to a gene: 8. The CDR3 runs to 14 residues. Germline values: CDR1 LNHDA, CDR2 SQIVND (reference sequence). The CDR3 loop is CASSPRDRAPGYTF. CDR3 in DNA: TGTGCCAGTAGTCCCCGGGACAGGGCCCCTGGCTACACCTTC.

This clone came up once. This chain uses TRBV12-3 or TRBV12-4 with TRBJ1-3; TRBD1 aligns across 7 bases. The J segment lost 4 bases and the V segment lost 7 bases, leaving 1 base of the junction unmatched. The CDR3 sequence is 12 residues long. In DNA form, the CDR3 reads TGTGCCAGCACGACAGGGGGAAACACCATATATTTT. Its translation: CASTTGGNTIYF.